Shown below are 27 T cell receptor beta chains from a single sample sequenced in a study of cytomegalovirus exposure and HLA in healthy donors. A multiplex PCR was run with 60 Vbeta primers and 13 Jbeta primers. Clones were sequenced by immunoSEQ multiplex PCR, and TCRdb holds only the in-frame ones, with some missing. The sample includes more than 75,000 clones, approximately 69% of them seen just once. Sequencing was carried out using PBMCs. These receptors originate from a man between 40 and 49 years old in good health and CMV-seropositive.

The chain employs TRBV4-1 and TRBJ2-3, with TRBD2 identical over 9 bases. V trimming: 0 bases; J trimming: 2 bases; junction bases outside the gene matches: 6. Germline-derived CDR1 and CDR2 are MGHRA and YSYEKL. The CDR3 contains 17 residues. This CDR3 is CASSQDPLAGYTDTQYF. The CDR3 DNA sequence: TGCGCCAGCAGCCAAGATCCCCTAGCGGGATACACAGATACGCAGTATTTT.

J is TRBJ2-7 and V is TRBV29-1; 8 bases match TRBD1. The germline V gene encodes CDR1 SQVTM and CDR2 ANQGSEA. This CDR3 is 13 amino acids long. Trimming removed 6 bases from V and 4 bases from J; junction bases left unmatched: 8. This CDR3 is CSVTGTGGYEQYF. The CDR3 coding sequence is TGCAGCGTCACCGGGACAGGAGGTTACGAGCAGTACTTC.

This clone was seen more than once but under ten times. The chain employs TRBV30 and TRBJ2-6; TRBD1 agrees at 10 bases. Germline-derived CDR1 and CDR2 are GTSNPN and SVGIG (reference sequence). The junction had 11 bases not matched to a gene; V was cut back by 5 bases and J by 4 bases. The CDR3 runs to 17 residues. The CDR3 spells CAWGDRGRSGGANVLTF. The CDR3 DNA sequence: TGTGCCTGGGGGGACAGGGGAAGGTCTGGGGGGGCCAACGTCCTGACTTTC. Drawing the rest from reference TRBV30 and TRBJ2-6, the complete variable domain is SQTIHQWPATLVQPVGSPLSLECTVEGTSNPNLYWYRQAAGRGLQLLFYSVGIGQISSEVPQNLSASRPQDRQFILSSKKLLLSDSGFYLCAWGDRGRSGGANVLTFGAGSRLTVL.

This clone occurred a few times. V usage is TRBV27 and J usage is TRBJ1-1; no firm D call. The CDR3 is 13 residues long. Germline V gene sequence: CDR1 MNHEY, CDR2 SMNVEV (reference sequence). The V gene lost 6 bases and the J gene lost 0 bases, with 8 bases spanning the gap. The CDR3 loop reads CASRAGMNTEAFF. As DNA, the CDR3 is TGTGCCAGCAGAGCGGGAATGAACACTGAAGCTTTCTTT.

This clone was seen only a few times. The chain has TRBV28 and TRBJ1-5; weak D call: TRBD1 (6 bases). Germline assignment: CDR1 MDHEN and CDR2 SYDVKM. Trimming cost V 6 bases and J 0 bases, with 12 bases left between them. The CDR3 contains 15 residues. CDR3 region: CASRSTGYSNQPQHF. CDR3 in DNA: TGTGCCAGCAGATCTACAGGGTATAGCAATCAGCCCCAGCATTTT. The variable domain in full, completed from reference TRBV28 and TRBJ1-5, reads DVKVTQSSRYLVKRTGEKVFLECVQDMDHENMFWYRQDPGLGLRLIYFSYDVKMKEKGDIPEGYSVSREKKERFSLILESASTNQTSMYLCASRSTGYSNQPQHFGDGTRLSIL.

This chain joins TRBV29-1 and TRBJ2-3, with a possible D match to TRBD2 (7 bases). Germline V gene sequence: CDR1 SQVTM, CDR2 ANQGSEA. The ends were cut back, 7 bases at V and 1 base at J, with 18 bases in the middle. The CDR3 runs to 15 residues. Here the CDR3 reads CSARRAGAGTDTQYF. As DNA, the CDR3 is TGCAGCGCCCGTCGGGCGGGGGCCGGCACAGATACGCAGTATTTT.

This chain connects TRBV9 to TRBJ2-3; maybe TRBD2 (5 bases). Trimming cost V 8 bases and J 1 base, with 11 bases left between them. There are 13 residues in the CDR3. Germline assignment: CDR1 SGDLS and CDR2 YYNGEE. The DNA of the CDR3 is TGTGCCAGTGGGAGTAGCGGCACAGATACGCAGTATTTT. This translates into CASGSSGTDTQYF.

The CDR3 coding sequence is TGTGCCAGCAGCTTGGTTTTGGGGGGGAACACCGGGGAGCTGTTTTTT. This gives the protein CASSLVLGGNTGELFF. The chain uses TRBV5-4 and TRBJ2-2; tentative D call: TRBD2 (6 bases). The CDR3 sequence is 16 residues long. Germline V gene lookup returns CDR1 SGHNT and CDR2 YYREEE (reference sequence). Trimming removed 0 bases at V and 1 base at J, with 10 bases between.

The chain recombines TRBV5-1 with TRBJ1-2; 8 positions match TRBD1. The CDR3 loop spans 12 amino acids. After removal of 3 bases from V and 13 bases from J, the junction contained 8 bases not matched to a gene. The germline V gene encodes CDR1 SGHRS and CDR2 YFSETQ. In nucleotides, the CDR3 is TGCGCCAGCAGCTCCGGACAGGGCCGCCCCACCTTC. This translates into CASSSGQGRPTF.

The V gene is TRBV4-3, the J gene TRBJ2-1; TRBD1 is a possible D gene (5 bases). The V gene's germline CDR1 is LGHNA and CDR2 YSLEER. The ends were cut back, 2 bases at V and 3 bases at J, with 8 bases in the middle. The CDR3 totals 14 residues. CDR3 nucleotides: TGCGCCAGCAGCCAACTACAGGACTACAATGAGCAGTTCTTC. Translated: CASSQLQDYNEQFF.

The chain links TRBV10-3 to TRBJ1-5, with 7 bases matching TRBD1. V lost 10 bases and J lost 0; bases outside the gene matches: 6. Germline V gene data show CDR1 as ENHRY and CDR2 as SYGVKD. The CDR3 length is 14 residues. CDR3 loop: CATEGQLSNQPQHF. DNA for the CDR3: TGTGCCACCGAGGGACAGCTTAGCAATCAGCCCCAGCATTTT.

The chain joins TRBV9 to TRBJ2-2; TRBD2 matches 8 bases. Germline V gives CDR1 SGDLS, CDR2 YYNGEE. J lost 0 bases, V lost 3 bases, and 4 bases had no gene match. This CDR3 spans 16 amino acids. CDR3 loop: CASSALAGSNTGELFF. The DNA for the CDR3 is TGTGCCAGCAGCGCCTTAGCGGGATCGAACACCGGGGAGCTGTTTTTT.

J is TRBJ1-1 and V is TRBV13; D is uncertain. The CDR3 spans 13 residues. The V end was cut by 0 bases, the J end by 8 bases, with 10 bases between. Per the germline V gene, CDR1 is PRHDT and CDR2 is FYEKMQ (reference sequence). The chain's CDR3 is CASSLGMGGEAFF. The CDR3 DNA reads as TGTGCCAGCAGCTTAGGCATGGGAGGGGAAGCTTTCTTT.

J is TRBJ1-2 and V is TRBV7-9, with 9 positions matching TRBD1. Germline CDR1 reads SEHNR; CDR2 reads FQNEAQ (reference sequence). J was trimmed by 2 bases and V by 6 bases; bases with no gene match: 10. CDR3 length: 16 amino acids. The CDR3 DNA reads as TGTGCCAGCAGTCTTACCGGGACAGGGACAAACTATGGCTACACCTTC. Its translation is CASSLTGTGTNYGYTF.

The chain couples TRBV19 to TRBJ1-4; 7 positions agree with TRBD1. The V gene's germline CDR1 is LNHDA and CDR2 SQIVND (reference sequence). The ends lost 5 bases at V and 8 bases at J; junction bases unmatched: 8. The CDR3 is made up of 14 amino acids. CDR3 coding DNA: TGTGCCAGTAGTCTGGACAGGAATAGCGAAAAACTGTTTTTT. Translating it yields CASSLDRNSEKLFF.

The chain links TRBV29-1 to TRBJ2-3; TRBD1 matches 7 bases. With V trimmed by 6 bases and J by 9 bases, 9 bases remained unmatched. CDR3 length: 12 amino acids. Germline V gene data show CDR1 as SQVTM and CDR2 as ANQGSEA. CDR3: CSVVRGSNTQYF. CDR3 in DNA: TGCAGCGTAGTCAGGGGGTCTAACACGCAGTATTTT.

The chain is built from TRBV7-9 and TRBJ1-5; 9 nucleotides line up with TRBD1. V dropped 2 bases and J dropped 5; count of bases not matched to a gene: 7. Germline-derived CDR1 and CDR2 are SEHNR and FQNEAQ (reference sequence). This CDR3 is built from 16 residues. CDR3 sequence: CASSLPGTGRYQPQHF. The DNA of the CDR3 is TGTGCCAGCAGCTTACCAGGGACAGGGAGGTATCAGCCCCAGCATTTT.

V and J are TRBV27 and TRBJ2-7, with 9 bases that match TRBD2. The CDR3 has 14 amino acids. The ends lost 2 bases at V and 6 bases at J; junction bases unmatched: 5. CDR1 is MNHEY and CDR2 is SMNVEV in the germline V gene (reference sequence). This CDR3 is CASSLGSGSTEQYF. The CDR3, as DNA: TGTGCCAGCAGTTTAGGTAGCGGGAGTACCGAGCAGTACTTC.

The rearrangement links TRBV7-9 to TRBJ1-4; 9 nucleotides match TRBD1. Trimming took 3 bases from V and 5 from J; bases not matched to a gene: 4. The germline V gene encodes CDR1 SEHNR and CDR2 FQNEAQ (reference sequence). This CDR3 has 15 residues. This chain's CDR3 is CASSFGTGLNEKLFF. Written as DNA, the CDR3 is TGTGCCAGCAGCTTCGGGACAGGGTTGAATGAAAAACTGTTTTTT.

The J gene is TRBJ1-1, the V gene TRBV6-5; 10 nucleotides line up with TRBD1. The V gene's germline CDR1 is MNHEY and CDR2 SVGAGI. J gave up 5 bases and V 3 bases, and 9 bases lay outside the gene matches. CDR3 length: 16 amino acids. The CDR3 spells CASSYSGTGALTEAFF. CDR3 DNA: TGTGCCAGCAGTTATTCCGGGACAGGGGCATTGACTGAAGCTTTCTTT.

The CDR3 DNA reads TGTGCCAGCAGCTTAGGGGTAGCGGGAGGCTCTGAGCAGTTCTTC. It translates to CASSLGVAGGSEQFF. The J gene is TRBJ2-1, the V gene TRBV7-9; 10 bases are a match to TRBD2. V shed 1 base, J shed 9 bases, and the junction held 6 bases outside the gene matches. Germline loops: CDR1 SEHNR, CDR2 FQNEAQ (reference sequence). The length of the CDR3 is 15 residues.

This sequence joins TRBV28 and TRBJ1-2, with D hard to call. V dropped 7 bases and J dropped 0 bases, with 12 bases sitting between them. The CDR3 has 14 residues. Germline lookup yields CDR1 MDHEN and CDR2 SYDVKM. CDR3 coding DNA: TGTGCCAGCACCCTCGCAGGATCTAACTATGGCTACACCTTC. As protein: CASTLAGSNYGYTF.

The V gene is TRBV7-8, the J gene TRBJ1-1, with TRBD1 identical over 10 bases. CDR3 length equals 13 residues. Germline V CDR1 and CDR2: SGHVS, FQNEAQ. After removal of 3 bases from V and 5 bases from J, the junction contained 0 bases not matched to a gene. The CDR3 coding sequence is TGTGCCAGCAGCTTGGACAGGGGGACTGAAGCTTTCTTT. Its protein is CASSLDRGTEAFF.

About this clone itself: Sequence at one end of the junction differs from germline and may be a read error. The chain links TRBV4-1 to TRBJ2-3, with D hard to call. The CDR3 consists of 15 residues. Germline CDR1 reads MGHRA; CDR2 reads YSYEKL. The chain's CDR3 is CAGSSPSGPRDTQYF. The DNA for the CDR3 is TGCGCCGGCAGCTCCCCGTCAGGCCCACGAGATACGCAGTATTTT.

The chain links TRBV5-1 to TRBJ1-2, with D tentatively TRBD1 (6 bases). Trimming removed 9 bases from V and 0 bases from J, with 15 bases in between. This CDR3 has 14 residues. Germline V gene lookup returns CDR1 SGHRS and CDR2 YFSETQ. DNA of the CDR3: TGCGCCACTGGACAGCCGAACACTAACTATGGCTACACCTTC. Its protein is CATGQPNTNYGYTF.

This clone was detected only once. This sequence joins TRBV7-9 and TRBJ1-1; D is unclear. The CDR3 is 13 amino acids. The germline CDR1 and CDR2 sequences are SEHNR and FQNEAQ (reference sequence). V lost 3 bases and J lost 3, with 8 bases in between. The CDR3 region is CASSLPQDTEAFF. The CDR3 DNA sequence: TGTGCCAGCAGCTTGCCGCAGGACACTGAAGCTTTCTTT. The full variable domain, its missing parts supplied by reference TRBV7-9 and TRBJ1-1, is DTGVSQNPRHKITKRGQNVTFRCDPISEHNRLYWYRQTLGQGPEFLTYFQNEAQLEKSRLLSDRFSAERPKGSFSTLEIQRTEQGDSAMYLCASSLPQDTEAFFGQGTRLTVV.

The chain is built from TRBV15 and TRBJ1-1; no clear D gene. Between the trimmed V and J ends, which lost 6 bases and 6 bases, there was a span of 20 bases. The CDR3 is 15 residues long. CDR1 and CDR2 (germline): LNHNV, YYDKDF (reference sequence). CDR3 nucleotide sequence: TGTGCCACCAGTCCCCCCGACACCGGATTACCTGAAGCTTTCTTT. This encodes CATSPPDTGLPEAFF.